This is a list of T cell receptor beta chains from one sample in a study of graft-versus-host responses after intestinal transplantation. Data came from immunoSEQ multiplex PCR; TCRdb stores just in-frame clones and leaves some out. The profile shows tens of thousands of clones, roughly 94% of them singletons. The source was PBMCs, collected approximately 340 days after intestinal transplant. The receptors were sampled from a human patient who received an intestinal transplant, so some T cells may come from the graft donor. Both conserved end residues are part of each CDR3. D genes are given only for firm matches. The size field is filled for only some rows; it gives once, few, many or a size class.

>.|.|TRBV2|TRBJ2-7
CASSEYGVHEQYF
TGTGCCAGCAGTGAATACGGGGTCCACGAGCAGTACTTC
>.|.|TRBV5-1|TRBJ2-6
CASSFLDPGANVLTF
TGCGCCAGCAGCTTCCTAGATCCTGGGGCCAACGTCCTGACTTTC
>.|.|TRBV4-1|TRBJ1-1
CASSQTLGGMGRYTEAFF
TGCGCCAGCAGCCAAACCCTTGGGGGAATGGGGCGATACACTGAAGCTTTCTTT
>TRBD2|.|TRBV2|TRBJ2-3
CASRLGLAGELDTQYF
TGTGCCAGCAGGCTTGGACTAGCGGGGGAACTTGATACGCAGTATTTT
>.|.|TRBV10-3|TRBJ2-7
CAISDGDSYEQYF
TGTGCCATCAGTGATGGGGATTCCTACGAGCAGTACTTC
>TRBD1|.|TRBV5-4|TRBJ2-7
CASSFGTGGYYEQYF
TGTGCCAGCAGCTTCGGGACAGGGGGCTACTACGAGCAGTACTTC
>TRBD2|.|TRBV5-4|TRBJ2-3
CASSRGGALMIRTDTQYF
TGTGCCAGCAGCCGGGGGGGGGCCCTAATGATACGCACAGATACGCAGTATTTT
>.|.|TRBV18|TRBJ2-7
CASSPLPQGLYEQYF
TGTGCCAGCTCACCACTCCCACAGGGACTTTACGAGCAGTACTTC
>TRBD2|.|TRBV7-3|TRBJ2-3
CASSLVAGATDTQYF
TGTGCCAGCAGCCTCGTAGCGGGAGCCACAGATACGCAGTATTTT
>.|.|TRBV6-5|TRBJ1-4
CASKRGGADEKLFF
TGTGCCAGCAAGCGGGGAGGGGCAGATGAAAAACTGTTTTTT
>.|.|TRBV15|TRBJ1-4
CATSRGGVLHGSVLFF
TGTGCCACCAGCAGGGGGGGCGTACTTCACGGAAGCGTGCTGTTTTTT
>.|.|TRBV5-5|TRBJ1-3
CASSLRRSSGNTIYF
TGTGCCAGCAGCTTGCGTAGATCCTCTGGAAACACCATATATTTT
>TRBD1|.|TRBV7-3|TRBJ1-2
CASSSPGTGGFYGYTF
TGTGCCAGCAGCTCCCCCGGGACAGGGGGCTTCTATGGCTACACCTTC
>TRBD2|.|TRBV4-1|TRBJ2-5
CASSHLRTSGKETQYF
TGCGCCAGCAGCCATCTCCGGACTAGCGGGAAAGAGACCCAGTACTTC
>.|.|TRBV9|TRBJ1-4
CASSRSSRNEKLFF
TGTGCCAGCAGCCGTTCTTCTAGGAATGAAAAACTGTTTTTT
>.|.|TRBV5-5|TRBJ2-5
CASSLGLRWPETQYF
TGTGCCAGCAGCTTGGGCCTTAGGTGGCCAGAGACCCAGTACTTC
>.|.|TRBV18|TRBJ2-3
CASSPPTTVTDTQYF
TGTGCCAGCTCACCACCTACGACAGTCACAGATACGCAGTATTTT
>TRBD2|.|TRBV6-5|TRBJ2-1
CARLAGGNYNEQFF
TGTGCCCGACTAGCGGGAGGGAATTACAATGAGCAGTTCTTC
>.|.|TRBV19|TRBJ1-3
CASSSYALVDSGNTIYF
TGTGCCAGTAGTAGTTACGCTCTCGTCGACTCTGGAAACACCATATATTTT
>.|.|TRBV15|TRBJ2-2
CATSPWGDDTGELFF
TGTGCCACCAGCCCCTGGGGGGACGACACCGGGGAGCTGTTTTTT
>TRBD1|.|TRBV6-6|TRBJ1-5
CASSPGQSNQPQHF
TGTGCCAGCAGCCCGGGACAGAGCAATCAGCCCCAGCATTTT
>.|.|TRBV29-1|TRBJ2-3
CSVDADTQYF
TGCAGCGTAGACGCAGATACGCAGTATTTT
>TRBD1|.|TRBV6-4|TRBJ2-7
CASRTTGGTSSYEQYF
TGTGCCAGCAGAACTACAGGGGGCACGAGCTCCTACGAGCAGTACTTC
>.|.|TRBV7-6|TRBJ2-2
CASSSYGGGGLLTGELFF
TGTGCCAGCAGCTCTTATGGCGGTGGGGGACTGCTCACCGGGGAGCTGTTTTTT
>TRBD1|.|TRBV15|TRBJ1-2
CATSPSGQRIYTF
TGTGCCACCAGTCCCTCGGGACAGCGGATCTACACCTTC
>.|.|TRBV19|TRBJ2-5
CASSPDRSATQYF
TGTGCCAGTAGTCCCGATCGTTCGGCGACCCAGTACTTC
>.|.|TRBV20-1|TRBJ1-5
CSAKGDRAQHF
TGCAGTGCTAAGGGGGACCGGGCCCAGCATTTT
>.|.|TRBV4-1|TRBJ1-1
CASSQAGENTEAFF
TGTGCCAGCAGCCAAGCAGGGGAGAATACTGAAGCTTTCTTT
>.|.|TRBV5-1|TRBJ2-1
CASSLEENEQFF
TGCGCCAGCAGCTTGGAGGAGAATGAGCAGTTCTTC
>TRBD1|.|TRBV19|TRBJ1-6
CASSPTGGGISPLHF
TGTGCCAGTAGTCCTACAGGGGGCGGAATTTCACCCCTCCACTTT
>.|.|TRBV4-2|TRBJ1-1
CASSLLTNTEAFF
TGTGCCAGCAGCTTGTTGACGAACACTGAAGCTTTCTTT
>TRBD1|.|TRBV18|TRBJ1-1
CASSPWGQSNTEAFF
TGTGCCAGCTCACCGTGGGGACAGTCGAACACTGAAGCTTTCTTT
>.|once|TRBV9|TRBJ2-7
CASSVKGTGEQYF
TGTGCCAGCAGCGTAAAGGGAACGGGCGAGCAGTACTTC
>.|.|TRBV6-6|TRBJ1-1
CASTQVLMGTEAFF
TGTGCCAGCACCCAGGTTTTGATGGGGACTGAAGCTTTCTTT
>TRBD1|.|TRBV2|TRBJ1-2
CASRSDRETCTF
TGTGCCAGCAGATCGGACAGGGAGACTTGCACCTTC
>TRBD1|.|TRBV4-1|TRBJ1-1
CASSQDLARTGSGSFF
TGCGCCAGCAGCCAAGATCTTGCCCGGACAGGATCGGGGTCTTTCTTT
>.|.|TRBV6-5|TRBJ1-2
CASSRAGNYGYTF
TGTGCCAGCAGCCGTGCGGGTAACTATGGCTACACCTTC
>.|.|TRBV28|TRBJ2-7
CASKSRAYEQYF
TGTGCCAGCAAGTCTAGAGCCTACGAGCAGTACTTC
>.|.|TRBV5-1|TRBJ2-7
CASSLSGPGSYEQYF
TGCGCCAGCAGCTTGTCGGGACCGGGTTCCTACGAGCAGTACTTC
>.|.|TRBV11-3|TRBJ1-6
CASSLGGTSPLHF
TGTGCCAGCAGCTTAGGAGGGACTTCACCCCTCCACTTT
>.|.|TRBV7-9|TRBJ2-1
CASGGGRHSSYNEQFF
TGTGCCAGCGGAGGGGGGAGGCACAGCTCCTACAATGAGCAGTTCTTC
>.|.|TRBV2|TRBJ1-5
CASGAGLRAQHF
TGTGCCAGCGGAGCAGGGCTTAGGGCCCAGCATTTT
>.|once|TRBV27|TRBJ2-1
CASSLDSPYNEQFF
TGTGCCAGCAGTTTGGACAGCCCCTACAATGAGCAGTTCTTC
>.|.|TRBV5-1|TRBJ2-7
CASSLGLGTLYEQYF
TGCGCCAGCAGCTTGGGTTTGGGGACCCTATACGAGCAGTACTTC
>.|.|TRBV6-5|TRBJ2-7
CASSSPGRSTYEQYF
TGTGCCAGCAGTTCGCCGGGGCGGAGTACCTACGAGCAGTACTTC
>.|.|TRBV28|TRBJ1-1
CASSSNQRIEAFF
TGTGCCAGCAGCTCCAATCAGAGGATTGAAGCTTTCTTT
>TRBD2|once|TRBV19|TRBJ2-3
CASSIRLAGAQAQYF
TGTGCCAGTAGTATAAGGCTAGCGGGGGCACAAGCGCAGTATTTT
>.|.|TRBV7-2|TRBJ1-2
CASSLGLWGVRYGYTF
TGTGCCAGCAGCTTAGGTCTCTGGGGGGTTCGCTATGGCTACACCTTC
>.|once|TRBV1|TRBJ2-7
CTSRGQGHYEQYF
TGCACCAGCAGGGGACAGGGGCACTACGAGCAGTACTTC
>.|.|TRBV7-6|TRBJ2-2
CASSLVPVVGMEAGELFF
TGTGCCAGCAGCTTAGTCCCCGTCGTAGGGATGGAGGCCGGGGAGCTGTTTTTT
>.|.|TRBV18|TRBJ1-6
CASSPQGTSYNSPLHF
TGTGCCAGCTCACCACAGGGGACCTCCTATAATTCACCCCTCCACTTT